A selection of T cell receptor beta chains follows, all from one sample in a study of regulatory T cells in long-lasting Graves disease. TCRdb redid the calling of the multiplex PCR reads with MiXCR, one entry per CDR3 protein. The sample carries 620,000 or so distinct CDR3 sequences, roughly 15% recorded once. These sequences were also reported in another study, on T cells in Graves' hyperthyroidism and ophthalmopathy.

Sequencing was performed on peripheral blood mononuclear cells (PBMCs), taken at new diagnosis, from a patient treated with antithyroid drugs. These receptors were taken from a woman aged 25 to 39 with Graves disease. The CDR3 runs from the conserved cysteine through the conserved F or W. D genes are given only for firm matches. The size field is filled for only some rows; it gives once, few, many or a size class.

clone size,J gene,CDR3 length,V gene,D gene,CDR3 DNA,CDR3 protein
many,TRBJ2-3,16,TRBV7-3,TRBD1,TGTGCCAGCAGCCTTACCGGACAGGGTTCGACAGATACGCAGTATTTT,CASSLTGQGSTDTQYF
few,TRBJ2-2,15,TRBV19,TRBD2,TGTGCCAGTAGTATCGGACTAGCGGGAACCGGGGAGCTGTTTTTT,CASSIGLAGTGELFF
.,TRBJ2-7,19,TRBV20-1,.,TGCAGTGCCCAACAGGACGGGGTAGAGGCACGGCGGGGCCCCTACGAGCAGTACTTC,CSAQQDGVEARRGPYEQYF
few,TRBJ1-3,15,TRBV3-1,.,TGTGCCAGCAGCGCAAGTTGGGCATCTGGAAACACCATATATTTT,CASSASWASGNTIYF
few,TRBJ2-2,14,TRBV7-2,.,TGTGCCAGCAGCCCATTGGGGGCCTCCGGGGAGCTGTTTTTT,CASSPLGASGELFF
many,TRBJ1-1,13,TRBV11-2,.,TGTGCCAGCAGCTTAGAAGGGATCACTGAAGCTTTCTTT,CASSLEGITEAFF
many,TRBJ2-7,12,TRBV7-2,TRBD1,TGTGCCAGCAGCTTCCACGGACAGGGGAAGTACTTC,CASSFHGQGKYF
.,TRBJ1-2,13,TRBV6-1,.,TGTGCCAGCAGCCCCGGAGGACAATATGGCTACACCTTC,CASSPGGQYGYTF
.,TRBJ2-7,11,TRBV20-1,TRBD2,TGCAGTTGGGGACGGGGGGACGAGCAGTACTTC,CSWGRGDEQYF
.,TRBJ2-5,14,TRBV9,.,TGTGCCAGCAGCTTCCGAGCCCGGAGAGAGACCCAGTACTTC,CASSFRARRETQYF
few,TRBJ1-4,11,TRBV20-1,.,TGCAGTGCTAGAGAAGGGGAAAAACTGTTTTTT,CSAREGEKLFF
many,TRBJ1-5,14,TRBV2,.,TGTGCCACCAAACTCGGATCTAGCAATCAGCCCCAGCATTTT,CATKLGSSNQPQHF
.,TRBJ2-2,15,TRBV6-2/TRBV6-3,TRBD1,TGTGCCAGCAGCCGACAGGGGTCGGTTACCGGGGAGCTGTTTTTT,CASSRQGSVTGELFF
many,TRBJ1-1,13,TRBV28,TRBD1,TGTGCTACTCAGAGGGGGCTGAACACTGAAGCTTTCTTT,CATQRGLNTEAFF
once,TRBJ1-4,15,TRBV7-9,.,TGTGCCAGCAGCTTAGTGGCTGCAGCTAATGAAAAACTGTTTTTT,CASSLVAAANEKLFF
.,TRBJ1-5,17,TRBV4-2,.,TGTGCCAGCAGCCAAGGGGAGGCCGATAGAGGTAGTCAGCCCCAGCATTTT,CASSQGEADRGSQPQHF
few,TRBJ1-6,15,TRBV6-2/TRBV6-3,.,TGTGCCAGCAGAGTAGCCCTAACCTATAATTCACCCCTCCACTTT,CASRVALTYNSPLHF
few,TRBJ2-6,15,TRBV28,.,TGTGCCAGCAGTTTATCTGTTAACTTGGCCAACGTCCTGACTTTC,CASSLSVNLANVLTF
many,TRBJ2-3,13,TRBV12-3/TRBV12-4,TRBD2,TGTGCCAGCGATAGCGGGAGGGATGATACGCAGTATTTT,CASDSGRDDTQYF
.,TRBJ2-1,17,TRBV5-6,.,TGTGCCAGCAGCCACTCCCGGGGCTACAGCTCCTACAATGAGCAGTTCTTC,CASSHSRGYSSYNEQFF
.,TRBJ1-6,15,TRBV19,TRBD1,TGTGCCAGTAGTCCGACAGGGGGCGGCCGCTCACCCCTCCACTTT,CASSPTGGGRSPLHF
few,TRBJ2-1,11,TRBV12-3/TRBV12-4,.,TGTGCCAGCAACGAACAGAGTGAGCAGTTCTTC,CASNEQSEQFF
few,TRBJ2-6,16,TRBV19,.,TGTGCCAGTAGTCCCCGGACAGTTGTTGGGGCCAACGTCCTGACTTTC,CASSPRTVVGANVLTF
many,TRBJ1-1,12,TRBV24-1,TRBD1,TGTGCCACCAGTGTTGGGACAGGGAGAGCTTTCTTT,CATSVGTGRAFF
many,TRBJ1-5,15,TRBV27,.,TGTGCCAGCAGTTCCCAGGGAATAGTCAATCAGCCCCAGCATTTT,CASSSQGIVNQPQHF
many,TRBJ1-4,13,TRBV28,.,TGTGCCAGCGGGGGGCGACAAAATGAAAAACTGTTTTTT,CASGGRQNEKLFF
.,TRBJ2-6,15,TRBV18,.,TGTGCCAGCTCATTCGGACAGACTGGGGCCAACGTCCTGACTTTC,CASSFGQTGANVLTF
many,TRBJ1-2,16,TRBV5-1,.,TGCGCCAGCAGCACCTCAGGGGATCAGCTGGTCTATGGCTACACCTTC,CASSTSGDQLVYGYTF
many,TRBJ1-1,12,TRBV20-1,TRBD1,TGCAGTGCTAACACAGGGGTCACTGAAGCTTTCTTT,CSANTGVTEAFF
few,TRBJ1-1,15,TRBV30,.,TGTGCCTGGGTTCGTTCTCCGACCCTTTTCACTGAAGCTTTCTTT,CAWVRSPTLFTEAFF
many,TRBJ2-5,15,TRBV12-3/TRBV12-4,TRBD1,TGTGCCAGCAGCCCCGGGACAGGGGGGCAAGAGACCCAGTACTTC,CASSPGTGGQETQYF
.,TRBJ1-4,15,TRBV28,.,TGTGCCAGCAAGTGGGGGTCTGCAACTAATGAAAAACTGTTTTTT,CASKWGSATNEKLFF
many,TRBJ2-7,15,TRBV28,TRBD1,TGTGCCAGCAGTCGAACAGGGGCCCTCAACTACGAGCAGTACTTC,CASSRTGALNYEQYF
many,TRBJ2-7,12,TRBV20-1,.,TGCAGTGCTAGCGGACCCTCGTACGAGCAGTACTTC,CSASGPSYEQYF
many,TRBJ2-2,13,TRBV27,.,TGTGCCAGCAGTTTATACGTCGCCGGGGAGCTGTTTTTT,CASSLYVAGELFF
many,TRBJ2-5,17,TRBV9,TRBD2,TGTGCCAGCAGCGTAGGGGGGCTAGCGGGACGCGGAGAGACCCAGTACTTC,CASSVGGLAGRGETQYF
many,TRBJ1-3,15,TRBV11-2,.,TGTGCCAGCAGCCCTCGACGGAACTCTGGAAACACCATATATTTT,CASSPRRNSGNTIYF
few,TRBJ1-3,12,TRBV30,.,TGTGCCTGGAGACGAGACCAAAACACCATATATTTT,CAWRRDQNTIYF
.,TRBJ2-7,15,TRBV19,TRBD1,TGTGCCAGTAGTATCCTTGGTGGGACAGGGAGCGAGCAGTACTTC,CASSILGGTGSEQYF
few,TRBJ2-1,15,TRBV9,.,TGTGCCAGCAGCGTAGATAGTATCGGCTACAATGAGCAGTTCTTC,CASSVDSIGYNEQFF
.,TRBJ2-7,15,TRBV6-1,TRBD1,TGTGCCAGCAGCGATGGTGGGACAGGAAACTACGAGCAGTACTTC,CASSDGGTGNYEQYF
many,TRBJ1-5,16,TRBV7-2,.,TGTGCCAGCAGCGTAGACAGAGATCGAAGCAATCAGCCCCAGCATTTT,CASSVDRDRSNQPQHF
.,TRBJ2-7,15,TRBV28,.,TGTGCCAGCAGCCAGGCTACTGCTAGCTCCTACGAGCAGTACTTC,CASSQATASSYEQYF
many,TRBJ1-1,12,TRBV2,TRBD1,TGTGCCAGCAATCAGGGGGCCGCTGAAGCTTTCTTT,CASNQGAAEAFF
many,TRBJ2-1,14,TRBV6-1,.,TGTGCCAGCAGTCTAGGGGAGGGGGGAAATGAGCAGTTCTTC,CASSLGEGGNEQFF
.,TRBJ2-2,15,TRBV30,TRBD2,TGTGCCTGGAGTGTAGCTAGCGGGAGTACCGGGGAGCTGTTTTTT,CAWSVASGSTGELFF
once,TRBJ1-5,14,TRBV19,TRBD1,TGTGCCAGTAGCGGGACAGGACGAAATCAGCCCCAGCATTTT,CASSGTGRNQPQHF
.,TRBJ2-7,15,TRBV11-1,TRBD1,TGTGCCAGCAGCCAAGGGGGCGACAGGTTCTACGAGCAGTACTTC,CASSQGGDRFYEQYF
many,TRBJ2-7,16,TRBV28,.,TGTGCCAGCACCCCAAGCGGCGGGCCGAGCTCCTACGAGCAGTACTTC,CASTPSGGPSSYEQYF
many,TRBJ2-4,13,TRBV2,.,TGTGCCAGCAGTGGTACTCCTCAAAACATTCAGTACTTC,CASSGTPQNIQYF
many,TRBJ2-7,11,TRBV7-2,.,TGTGCCAGCAGCTTGTTCTACGAGCAGTACTTC,CASSLFYEQYF
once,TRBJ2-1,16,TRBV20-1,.,TGCAGTGCTAGTGGGTTGGGCTGGATTGCCTACAATGAGCAGTTCTTC,CSASGLGWIAYNEQFF
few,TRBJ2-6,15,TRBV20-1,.,TGCAGTGCTAGAGCGGACCGGTCTGGGGCCAACGTCCTGACTTTC,CSARADRSGANVLTF
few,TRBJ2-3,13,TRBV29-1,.,TGCAGCGCCGGGTCGGCCTCCGCGGATACGCAGTATTTT,CSAGSASADTQYF
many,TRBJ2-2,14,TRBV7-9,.,TGTGCCAGCAGCCACCGGGACCTCACCGGGGAGCTGTTTTTT,CASSHRDLTGELFF
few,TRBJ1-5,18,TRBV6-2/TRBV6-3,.,TGTGCCAGCAAGGGGGACCGCCGGACAGCCGCCCCCAATCAGCCCCAGCATTTT,CASKGDRRTAAPNQPQHF
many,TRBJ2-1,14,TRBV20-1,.,TGCAGTACTGTGCCGGGAATAGGGGGCAATGAGCAGTTCTTC,CSTVPGIGGNEQFF
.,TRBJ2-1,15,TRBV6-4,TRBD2,TGTGCCAGCAGTGCCGCGGGAGGGCCAGTTCAAGAGCAGTTCTTC,CASSAAGGPVQEQFF